This TCR beta chain was sequenced in a study of radiation and T cells in renal cell carcinoma. Indicated time point: blood 2 weeks post-SBRT. The treatment: 15 Gy SBRT to primary tumor, nephrectomy 4 weeks later. The ends lost 8 bases at V and 1 base at J; junction bases unmatched: 5. From germline, CDR1 is MNHEY and CDR2 SMNVEV (reference sequence). CDR3 length equals 14 residues. This clone was picked up a small number of times. TCRdb's table, derived via immunoSEQ multiplex PCR, lists solely in-frame clones and lacks some. The sample shows some 120,000 clones, around four fifths of them seen only once.

The sample consisted of blood, taken from a patient whose treatment included radiotherapy and nephrectomy. The TCR comes from a woman aged 55-69 years with renal cell carcinoma. This sequence joins TRBV27 and TRBJ1-1; 9 bases are a match to TRBD1. The CDR3 loop is CASLPTGGNTEAFF. The CDR3 nucleotides read TGTGCCAGCCTACCGACAGGGGGGAACACTGAAGCTTTCTTT.